Following are 5 T cell receptor beta chains from one sample sequenced in a study of regulatory T cells in long-lasting Graves disease. Time point meaning: newly diagnosed GD, antithyroid drugs for less than 3 months. RNA isolated from PBMCs was used to make the TCR library. Arm-PCR of CDR3 regions and iRepertoire HTBI primers were used to build TCR beta libraries. Each CDR3 protein gets one entry after TCRdb re-called the multiplex PCR reads with MiXCR. The sample records around 420,000 distinct CDR3 sequences, 15% to 17% being singletons. The source was peripheral blood mononuclear cells (PBMCs), collected at new diagnosis, from a patient treated with antithyroid drugs. All receptors come from a female donor with Graves disease.

This clonotype was seen a handful of times. The chain uses TRBV9 and TRBJ2-2, with D possibly being TRBD2 (6 bases). Germline V gene data show CDR1 as SGDLS and CDR2 as YYNGEE. Trimming cost V 3 bases and J 3 bases, with 12 bases left between them. The CDR3 totals 15 residues. The CDR3 reads CASSGAGTYTGELFF. In DNA, the CDR3 is TGTGCCAGCAGCGGCGCGGGGACTTACACCGGGGAGCTGTTTTTT. The full variable domain, with the rest looked up from reference TRBV9 and TRBJ2-2, is DSGVTQTPKHLITATGQRVTLRCSPRSGDLSVYWYQQSLDQGLQFLIQYYNGEERAKGNILERFSAQQFPDLHSELNLSSLELGDSALYFCASSGAGTYTGELFFGEGSRLTVL.

This clonotype was counted between two and nine times. V and J are TRBV6-1 and TRBJ2-5; no clear D. The V and J ends lost 5 bases and 3 bases respectively, with 7 bases between them. This CDR3 has 12 amino acids. Germline lookup yields CDR1 MNHNS and CDR2 SASEGT. The CDR3 region is CASSPRKETQYF. The CDR3 DNA follows: TGTGCCAGCAGTCCCAGGAAAGAGACCCAGTACTTC.

This clonotype was seen at least ten times. The chain couples TRBV5-1 to TRBJ2-2, with 9 bases fitting TRBD1. The CDR3 spans 17 residues. The germline CDR1 and CDR2 sequences are SGHRS and YFSETQ. V trimming: 3 bases; J trimming: 5 bases; junction bases outside the gene matches: 11. The CDR3 reads CASSSIPGTGRTGELFF. The CDR3 nucleotides are TGCGCCAGCAGCTCCATCCCCGGGACAGGGAGGACCGGGGAGCTGTTTTTT.

This clonotype was counted many times. This rearrangement joins TRBV12-3 or TRBV12-4 to TRBJ1-2; tentatively, D is TRBD1 (5 bases). Trimming pared 10 bases from V and 0 bases from J, leaving 12 bases between. This CDR3 region has 13 residues. DNA for the CDR3: TGTGCCACCTCGACAGTTTCTAACTATGGCTACACCTTC. Amino acid sequence: CATSTVSNYGYTF.

The table lists this clonotype with many counts. V usage is TRBV5-1 and J usage is TRBJ2-7, with TRBD2 matching 10 bases. V shed 6 bases, J shed 0 bases, and the junction held 3 bases outside the gene matches. The germline gives CDR1 SGHRS, CDR2 YFSETQ. The length of the CDR3 is 14 residues. CDR3 nucleotides: TGCGCCAGCAAGCGGGGGGGCGTCTCCTACGAGCAGTACTTC. Its protein is CASKRGGVSYEQYF.